This T cell receptor beta chain was found in a study of cytomegalovirus exposure and HLA in healthy donors. Germline CDR1 and CDR2: MDHEN and SYDVKM. J gave up 1 base and V 2 bases, and 1 base lay outside the gene matches. CDR3 length equals 14 residues. A note on this clone: Its antigen is still unknown.

Study-wide points: Published work reported that the classifier diagnosed cytomegalovirus status with high specificity and sensitivity. In a later analysis, productive TCRs from donors in an Asian-associated ancestry cluster reportedly carried fewer N-insertions than the cohort mean. Highest at DRB1 and lowest at HLA-C, TCR association rates differed among HLA loci in a later analysis.

PCR employed 60 Vbeta and 13 Jbeta primers. Original processing notes: Later reanalysis found 75 million to 95 million unique TCR beta chains, roughly 10 million of them shared. Repertoires were generated with immunoSEQ multiplex PCR, while TCRdb's copy carries only in-frame clones and drops some. That table gives V, J and clone size, and the DNA gave D and trimming. Among roughly 160,000 clones, roughly 76% were seen once, and the ten largest hold about 2.5%. V and J are TRBV28 and TRBJ2-5; 7 positions match TRBD1. Input material: PBMCs. This clonotype was obtained from a male donor in good health and CMV-seronegative. The CDR3 DNA sequence: TGTGCCAGCAGTTTAAGACAGGGCCAAGAGACCCAGTACTTC. Its protein product is CASSLRQGQETQYF.